These 8 T cell receptor beta chains were all obtained from the same sample, sequenced in a study of T cell responses to AZD1222 COVID-19 vaccine. Profiled with immunoSEQ multiplex PCR; TCRdb holds only in-frame clones, not every one. The sample includes about 100,000 clones, around 90% of them seen just once. The sequenced sample was peripheral blood, obtained on day 0 of AZD1222 vaccination. Receptor source: an adult in good health.

V is TRBV18 and J is TRBJ2-1; the D gene is possibly TRBD2 (6 bases). CDR1 is KGHSH, CDR2 LQKENI, per germline. The CDR3 sequence is 13 residues long. The V gene lost 3 bases and the J gene lost 8 bases, with 11 bases spanning the gap. The CDR3 coding sequence is TGTGCCAGCTCACCCAACGGGGGACATGAGCAGTTCTTC. Protein product: CASSPNGGHEQFF.

The chain's CDR3 is CASRRGQGANEKLFF. The CDR3 DNA sequence: TGTGCCAGCAGACGCGGACAGGGAGCTAATGAAAAACTGTTTTTT. J is TRBJ1-4 and V is TRBV28, with 8 bases that match TRBD1. The J segment lost 3 bases and the V segment lost 6 bases, leaving 6 bases of the junction unmatched. The germline V gene encodes CDR1 MDHEN and CDR2 SYDVKM. The CDR3 totals 15 residues. Complete variable domain (other parts from reference TRBV28 and TRBJ1-4): DVKVTQSSRYLVKRTGEKVFLECVQDMDHENMFWYRQDPGLGLRLIYFSYDVKMKEKGDIPEGYSVSREKKERFSLILESASTNQTSMYLCASRRGQGANEKLFFGSGTQLSVL.

V gene TRBV7-9 combines with J gene TRBJ2-5; no clear D. V lost 5 bases and J 1 base, leaving 14 bases between the germline ends. Germline V gene sequence: CDR1 SEHNR, CDR2 FQNEAQ (reference sequence). This CDR3 has 15 residues. The CDR3 loop reads CASSPLSRAQETQYF. The DNA of the CDR3 is TGTGCCAGCAGCCCCCTGTCCCGGGCCCAAGAGACCCAGTACTTC.

V and J are TRBV6-4 and TRBJ2-2; TRBD2 matches 10 bases. V lost 11 bases, J lost 3 bases, and 6 bases stayed unmatched. Germline CDR1 and CDR2: MRHNA and SNTAGT. The CDR3 contains 14 residues. In DNA form, the CDR3 reads TGTGCCGGCCGTCTAGCGGGGGACACCGGGGAGCTGTTTTTT. Its protein is CAGRLAGDTGELFF.

V and J are TRBV21-1 and TRBJ1-3; no DNA check was done on the table's D call, TRBD1. TRBV21-1 is designated a pseudogene. The CDR3 has 16 residues. The CDR3 DNA follows: TGTGCCAGCAGGACCGCCGACACCTGCTCTGGAAACACCATATATTTT. The encoded protein is CASRTADTCSGNTIYF.

This chain connects TRBV7-2 to TRBJ2-1; 13 positions agree with TRBD2. V lost 4 bases to trimming and J lost 9 bases; unmatched junction nucleotides: 9. The CDR3 is made up of 16 amino acids. Per germline, CDR1 SGHTA and CDR2 FQGNSA. CDR3 bases: TGTGCCAGCAGCTCTACTAGCGGGAGGGCCCTCGGTGAGCAGTTCTTC. Its protein is CASSSTSGRALGEQFF.

The chain recombines TRBV28 with TRBJ1-2, with D perhaps matching TRBD1 (5 bases). In germline, CDR1 is MDHEN, CDR2 SYDVKM. The CDR3 runs 15 residues. V lost 7 bases and J 6 bases, leaving 21 bases between the germline ends. For the CDR3, the DNA is TGTGCCAGCAACATGCCAGGGTATGGGGTGGATGGCTACACCTTC. It specifies CASNMPGYGVDGYTF.

This chain links TRBV21-1 with TRBJ1-5. TRBV21-1 is listed as a pseudogene. CDR3 size: 18 residues. CDR3 DNA sequence: TGTGCCAGCAGCAACCGCGATCCTCCGGCTGGGAGGGATCAGCCCCAGCATTTT. Residues: CASSNRDPPAGRDQPQHF.